Each of the 4 T cell receptor beta chains below was sequenced from the same sample in a study of shared clonotypes between healthy human individuals. Libraries were prepared by immunoSEQ multiplex PCR; TCRdb keeps only in-frame clonotypes and omits some of them. The sample contains approximately 2.5 million clones, roughly nine tenths of which appear only once. The source material was naive CD4+ T cells sorted from blood. The subset was: CD45RA+ positively selected. The receptors shown here come from a man aged 18-30 years in good health.

The chain has TRBV7-6 and TRBJ2-7; D gene ambiguous. From germline, CDR1 is SGHVS and CDR2 FNYEAQ. This CDR3 has 13 amino acids. V lost 0 bases and J lost 4, with 7 bases in between. DNA of the CDR3: TGTGCCAGCAGCTTAGCGGTGGGGTACGAGCAGTACTTC. Its protein product is CASSLAVGYEQYF.

The chain recombines TRBV7-2 with TRBJ2-6; the D is unclear. The CDR3 contains 16 residues. Deletions cut 5 bases from V and 2 bases from J, with 13 bases between. Germline V lookup: CDR1 SGHTA, CDR2 FQGNSA. CDR3 DNA: TGTGCCAGCAGCCCGCAGATGTTAGCTGGGGCCAACGTCCTGACTTTC. As protein: CASSPQMLAGANVLTF.

This rearrangement joins TRBV2 to TRBJ1-2; 9 bases are shared with TRBD1. Germline trimming cut 4 bases from V and 5 bases from J; bases unmatched to any gene: 5. The CDR3 is 14 amino acids. Germline values: CDR1 SNHLY, CDR2 FYNNEI. For the CDR3, the DNA is TGTGCCAGCAGTGTGGGACAGGGTCGTTATGGCTACACCTTC. Translation: CASSVGQGRYGYTF.

The rearrangement uses TRBV7-8 and TRBJ2-1; D possibly uses TRBD1 or TRBD2 (5 bases each). V shed 5 bases and J shed 2 bases, with 13 bases lying between them. The germline CDR1 and CDR2 sequences are SGHVS and FQNEAQ. This CDR3 spans 15 amino acids. The CDR3 sequence: CASSPRDEAYNEQFF. The CDR3 coding sequence is TGTGCCAGCAGCCCCCGGGACGAGGCCTACAATGAGCAGTTCTTC.